Presented here are 17 T cell receptor beta chains from one specimen sequenced in a study of CD8 T cells in Susac syndrome. Random hexamers were used to reverse transcribe the RNA input (about 0.5 to 1 ug). MiXCR, applied by TCRdb to the immunoSEQ multiplex PCR reads, yields one record per CDR3 protein. The top ten clones hold about 0.07% of a sample with a few hundred thousand distinct CDR3 sequences, about 91% of them seen once. Material for sequencing was CD4+ T cells from PBMCs. Every receptor here comes from a human donor with multiple sclerosis.

The chain has TRBV11-2 and TRBJ2-2; 7 nucleotides align to TRBD2. The trim removed 5 bases at V and 6 bases at J, leaving 12 bases unmatched. From germline, CDR1 is SGHAT and CDR2 FQNNGV. CDR3 length: 16 residues. The CDR3 DNA sequence: TGTGCCAGCAGCCTCGTCCGCGGGAGCTGGCCCGGGGAGCTGTTTTTT. Protein: CASSLVRGSWPGELFF.

V usage is TRBV12-3 or TRBV12-4 and J usage is TRBJ1-1, with D maybe TRBD1 (5 bases). Trimming removed 5 bases from V and 1 base from J, with 11 bases in between. The CDR3 runs to 14 residues. The CDR3 sequence: CASSQTVSNTEAFF. The CDR3, as DNA: TGTGCCAGCAGTCAGACAGTCTCGAACACTGAAGCTTTCTTT.

The CDR3 sequence: CSVKRTGTYEQYF. The CDR3 coding sequence is TGCAGTGTAAAGAGGACGGGGACGTACGAGCAGTACTTC. The chain is built from TRBV20-1 and TRBJ2-7; D may match TRBD1 or TRBD2 (5 bases each). The length of the CDR3 is 13 residues. Germline loops: CDR1 DFQATT, CDR2 SNEGSKA (reference sequence). The ends were cut back, 7 bases at V and 4 bases at J, with 17 bases in the middle.

The chain recombines TRBV5-5 with TRBJ1-1; no clear D gene. The CDR3 is 15 amino acids. Germline V gives CDR1 SGHKS, CDR2 YYEKEE (reference sequence). V was clipped by 2 bases and J by 0 bases, with 11 bases between them. Written as DNA, the CDR3 is TGTGCCAGCAGCTTCGGACGGAAAATGAACACTGAAGCTTTCTTT. Translated: CASSFGRKMNTEAFF.

The chain recombines TRBV10-3 with TRBJ2-1, with TRBD1 identical over 7 bases. The CDR3 has 16 amino acids. CDR1 and CDR2 (germline): ENHRY, SYGVKD. The junction had 12 bases not matched to a gene; V was cut back by 4 bases and J by 6 bases. Here the CDR3 reads CAISGSGTVLTNEQFF. CDR3 sequence (DNA): TGTGCCATCAGTGGTTCCGGGACAGTGCTTACCAATGAGCAGTTCTTC.

The rearrangement uses TRBV29-1 and TRBJ1-2; weak D call: TRBD1 (6 bases). Germline CDR1 reads SQVTM; CDR2 reads ANQGSEA. V lost 6 bases and J 0 bases, leaving 11 bases between the germline ends. The CDR3 extends over 13 amino acids. Here the CDR3 reads CSVDRYPNYGYTF. The CDR3 bases are TGCAGCGTCGACAGGTACCCTAACTATGGCTACACCTTC.

The chain combines TRBV18 with TRBJ2-2; D possibly uses TRBD1 or TRBD2 (6 bases each). CDR1 KGHSH and CDR2 LQKENI come from the germline V gene. There are 16 residues in the CDR3. V lost 6 bases and J 1 base, leaving 15 bases between the germline ends. Written as DNA, the CDR3 is TGTGCCAGCTCTTCCGGGGGCTCCCAGAACACCGGGGAGCTGTTTTTT. This gives the protein CASSSGGSQNTGELFF.

The chain is built from TRBV7-3 and TRBJ2-7, with D hard to call. From germline, CDR1 is SGHTA and CDR2 FQGTGA. V was clipped by 5 bases and J by 6 bases, with 20 bases between them. CDR3 size: 15 residues. CDR3 DNA sequence: TGTGCCAGCAGCCCCCAGTCTGGCGCGTACGTCGAGCAGTACTTC. Amino acid sequence: CASSPQSGAYVEQYF.

The V call is TRBV13, the J call TRBJ2-3, with 8 bases lining up with TRBD1. The germline CDR1 and CDR2 sequences are PRHDT and FYEKMQ (reference sequence). The CDR3 totals 15 residues. The V segment lost 6 bases and the J segment 6 bases; nucleotides outside the gene matches: 11. The DNA of the CDR3 is TGTGCCAGCAGTCGCAGGGACAGGTCCCTCGATACGCAGTATTTT. This gives the protein CASSRRDRSLDTQYF. Looking up the rest from reference TRBV13 and TRBJ2-3 gives the full variable domain: AAGVIQSPRHLIKEKRETATLKCYPIPRHDTVYWYQQGPGQDPQFLISFYEKMQSDKGSIPDRFSAQQFSDYHSELNMSSLELGDSALYFCASSRRDRSLDTQYFGPGTRLTVL.

Written as DNA, the CDR3 is TGTGCCAGCAGCGTAGAAGGGGCGGGGTTAACCGGGGAGCTGTTTTTT. It codes for CASSVEGAGLTGELFF. The chain recombines TRBV9 with TRBJ2-2; D may be TRBD2 (6 bases). V was pared by 0 bases and J by 5 bases, with 14 bases between. Per germline, CDR1 SGDLS and CDR2 YYNGEE. The CDR3 totals 16 residues.

This sequence joins TRBV7-2 and TRBJ2-4, with TRBD1 matching over 9 bases. Germline V gene lookup returns CDR1 SGHTA and CDR2 FQGNSA. The CDR3 extends over 14 amino acids. With V trimmed by 3 bases and J by 7 bases, 4 bases remained unmatched. As DNA, the CDR3 is TGTGCCAGCAGCTTGGCCGGGACAGGGAACATTCAGTACTTC. Translating it yields CASSLAGTGNIQYF.

The V call is TRBV18, the J call TRBJ1-2; 11 nucleotides align to TRBD1. The CDR3 length is 15 residues. CDR1 is KGHSH and CDR2 is LQKENI in the germline V gene. V lost 5 bases and J lost 6; bases outside the gene matches: 8. The CDR3, as DNA: TGTGCCAGCTCAACCGGACAGGGGGCGCAGGATGGCTACACCTTC. This translates into CASSTGQGAQDGYTF.

The genes are TRBV24-1 and TRBJ1-1; TRBD1 might be the D (6 bases). The CDR3 is 20 residues long. Per germline, CDR1 KGHDR and CDR2 SFDVKD. Deletions cut 11 bases from V and 0 bases from J, with 33 bases between. The CDR3 loop is CAIQEGGGGANRLMNTEAFF. The CDR3 region has the DNA TGTGCCATTCAGGAGGGGGGCGGAGGGGCCAACCGACTCATGAACACTGAAGCTTTCTTT.

V usage is TRBV12-3 or TRBV12-4 and J usage is TRBJ2-1; unclear D gene. CDR3 length: 14 residues. V gave up 2 bases and J gave up 3 bases, with 8 bases separating them. The CDR3 DNA follows: TGTGCCAGCAGTTTACTCCTAGACTACAATGAGCAGTTCTTC. As protein: CASSLLLDYNEQFF.

This chain links TRBV14 with TRBJ1-2; D is undetermined. The CDR3 loop spans 15 amino acids. The V end lost 2 bases, the J end lost 4 bases, and 14 bases lay between the germline ends. CDR1 SGHDN and CDR2 FVKESK come from the germline V gene. CDR3 amino acids: CASSQHTTLGYGYTF. The CDR3 DNA reads TGTGCCAGCAGCCAACACACGACGTTGGGCTATGGCTACACCTTC.

The rearrangement uses TRBV6-1 and TRBJ1-1; possible D gene TRBD1, 5 bases. V was trimmed by 6 bases and J by 3 bases, leaving 11 bases between them. The germline gives CDR1 MNHNS, CDR2 SASEGT. The CDR3 has 13 residues. The CDR3 bases are TGTGCCAGCAGAGGGACGGGATACACTGAAGCTTTCTTT. This translates into CASRGTGYTEAFF.

In this sample, this clonotype turned up once. The J gene is TRBJ1-2, the V gene TRBV7-9; TRBD1 matches at 7 bases. Germline CDR1 reads SEHNR; CDR2 reads FQNEAQ (reference sequence). There are 13 residues in the CDR3. The V gene end was trimmed by 3 bases and the J gene end by 7 bases; junction bases not matched to a gene: 5. CDR3 sequence: CASSFRRGAGYTF. The CDR3 DNA sequence: TGTGCCAGCAGCTTTCGCAGGGGGGCTGGCTACACCTTC.